This T cell receptor beta chain was captured in a study of regulatory T cells in long-lasting Graves disease. Germline V gives CDR1 MNHEY, CDR2 SMNVEV (reference sequence). This CDR3 comprises 15 residues. Losses at the gene ends were 5 bases for V and 4 bases for J; bases not matched to a gene: 9. Specified time point: persistent/refractory GD, antithyroid drugs over 5 years with positive TRAb. Extracted PBMC RNA gave rise to the TCR library. The patient group derived from an endocrinology department in Xi'an, China. Building of the TCR beta libraries involved iRepertoire HTBI primers and Arm-PCR of CDR3 regions. TCRdb re-called the multiplex PCR reads through MiXCR, storing one row per CDR3 protein. The repertoire has 700,000 or so distinct CDR3 sequences, around 30% of them found once; the top ten carry 42%.

The source was peripheral blood mononuclear cells (PBMCs), collected when the disease was refractory, from a patient treated with antithyroid drugs. This sequence joins TRBV27 and TRBJ1-1; TRBD1 aligns across 8 bases. The TCR comes from a female donor with Graves disease. CDR3 protein: CASSLRGPVGTEAFF. The CDR3 DNA reads TGTGCCAGCAGTCTCAGGGGGCCGGTCGGCACTGAAGCTTTCTTT.